This T cell receptor beta chain is from a study of Ad26.COV2.S vaccination and SARS-CoV-2 variants. About the study: The study gave Ad26.COV2.S intramuscularly, once or twice 56 days apart.

TCRdb's table, derived via immunoSEQ multiplex PCR, lists solely in-frame clones and lacks some. This sample carries about 440,000 clones, about nine tenths of them seen once, and the ten largest clones take more than 3.5%. Deletions cut 0 bases from V and 4 bases from J, with 8 bases between. Germline lookup yields CDR1 SGHDT and CDR2 YYEEEE. CDR3 length: 13 residues. Treatment defined: about 20 received Ad26.COV2.S at low or high dose, single or two shots; about 5 received placebo; per-sample allocation not given. The samples date from day 63 after the first vaccine or placebo injection. Points from the study as a whole: Whether participants received vaccine or placebo, their non-spike TCR breadth was similar. There was a possibility that the TCR breadth and depth analyses underestimated total T cell responses.

For this clone: The antigen is not known. Other DNA sequences of this sample code for an identical CDR3.

This chain joins TRBV5-6 and TRBJ2-7; either TRBD1 or TRBD2 may fit D (5 bases each). This TCR came from a person between 18 and 59 years old who received the Ad26.COV2.S COVID-19 vaccine or a placebo. Sequencing was performed on peripheral blood, taken in a trial of Ad26.COV2.S vaccine versus placebo. The DNA for the CDR3 is TGTGCCAGCAGCTTGGGGGGACGATACGAGCAGTACTTC. This codes for CASSLGGRYEQYF.